This T cell receptor beta chain originates from a study of T-cell reconstitution after alpha-beta-depleted transplantation in children. Researchers prepared the TCRbeta library using unique molecular identifiers, the study reports. Each CDR3 protein gets one entry after TCRdb re-called the PCR reads with MiXCR. The repertoire includes 500,000 to 750,000 distinct CDR3 sequences, more than 20% of them detected once, and around 36% sits in the top ten. Sequencing used PBMCs, obtained before TCRalphabeta/CD19-depleted stem cell transplant. The sequence derives from a boy under two years old with Wiskott-Aldrich syndrome, due to receive a stem cell transplant.

The CDR3 DNA is TGCAGCGCCAGAGTCGGGTATGACGACTCCTACGAGCAGTACTTC. The encoded protein is CSARVGYDDSYEQYF. The chain joins TRBV29-1 to TRBJ2-7; no reliable D call. Germline CDR1 and CDR2: SQVTM and ANQGSEA. V was pared by 7 bases and J by 0 bases, with 19 bases between. This CDR3 is 15 amino acids long.